These 18 T cell receptor beta chains were sequenced from one sample in a study of response to subunit inactivated influenza vaccine. In TCRdb, the RT-PCR reads were re-called with MiXCR into one record per CDR3 protein. The sample includes roughly 550,000 distinct CDR3 sequences, 20% to 25% of them seen just once. Separately, the same data were catalogued under a study of T cells expressing NK-cell markers. This second study notes: With UMIs, 5'RACE template switching was used to make TCR beta cDNA.

This material consisted of CD4+ T cells sorted from PBMCs, taken 12 days after vaccination. These receptors were taken from a man aged 50 to 60 who received an inactivated influenza vaccine.

This clonotype was found once. The chain carries TRBV9 and TRBJ2-5; 8 bases agree with TRBD1. The germline V gene has CDR1 SGDLS and CDR2 YYNGEE. The CDR3 covers 15 residues. After removal of 4 bases from V and 1 base from J, the junction contained 6 bases not matched to a gene. In nucleotides, the CDR3 is TGTGCCAGCAGCACAGGGGGAAGGAGCCAAGAGACCCAGTACTTC. Protein product: CASSTGGRSQETQYF.

The CDR3 region is CASSLEGIEQYF. CDR3 nucleotides: TGTGCCAGCAGCTTAGAGGGAATCGAGCAGTACTTC. The rearrangement uses TRBV11-2 and TRBJ2-7; D is unresolved. The CDR3 extends over 12 amino acids. Germline CDR1 and CDR2: SGHAT and FQNNGV. Trimming removed 0 bases at V and 6 bases at J, with 6 bases between.

The chain is built from TRBV15 and TRBJ2-7, with unresolved D. There are 14 residues in the CDR3. The ends were cut back, 1 base at V and 3 bases at J, with 10 bases in the middle. Germline loops: CDR1 LNHNV, CDR2 YYDKDF (reference sequence). The CDR3 spells CATSRVVGFYEQYF. The DNA of the CDR3 is TGTGCCACCAGCAGAGTCGTTGGGTTCTACGAGCAGTACTTC.

The chain uses TRBV5-1 and TRBJ2-7; D perhaps matches TRBD1 (6 bases). CDR1 and CDR2 (germline): SGHRS, YFSETQ. This CDR3 spans 13 amino acids. Trimming left V 4 bases short and J 2 bases short, with 10 bases between. CDR3 sequence reads: CASSTAGAYEQYF. CDR3 in DNA: TGCGCCAGCAGCACGGCAGGGGCCTACGAGCAGTACTTC.

The rearrangement links TRBV20-1 to TRBJ1-4; D remains unclear. The V gene's germline CDR1 is DFQATT and CDR2 SNEGSKA (reference sequence). V lost 3 bases and J 3 bases, leaving 11 bases between the germline ends. There are 14 residues in the CDR3. Written as DNA, the CDR3 is TGCAGTGCTAGGAAGACCCCGCCTAATGAAAAACTGTTTTTT. It specifies CSARKTPPNEKLFF.

This clonotype was recorded at least ten times. The chain couples TRBV5-4 to TRBJ2-4; the match to TRBD2 covers 11 bases. In germline, CDR1 is SGHNT, CDR2 YYREEE (reference sequence). Trimming removed 0 bases from V and 8 bases from J; junction bases left unmatched: 16. This CDR3 region has 19 residues. The CDR3 loop is CASSLVFAVSSGGRDIQYF. CDR3 nucleotide sequence: TGTGCCAGCAGCTTGGTCTTTGCGGTGTCTAGCGGGGGGAGAGACATTCAGTACTTC.

This clonotype came up a few times. The rearrangement links TRBV24-1 to TRBJ2-1; no clear D. Trimming removed 0 bases from V and 7 bases from J, with 9 bases in between. Germline CDR1 is KGHDR and CDR2 is SFDVKD. The CDR3 contains 14 residues. The CDR3 nucleotides read TGTGCCACCAGTGATTTGAGGACGGTTAATGAGCAGTTCTTC. Translation gives CATSDLRTVNEQFF.

The chain combines TRBV12-3 or TRBV12-4 with TRBJ1-4, with unresolved D. Trimming pared 5 bases from V and 5 bases from J, leaving 12 bases between. The CDR3 extends over 14 amino acids. The CDR3 reads CASSKIDANEKLFF. CDR3 DNA: TGTGCCAGCAGTAAGATCGACGCAAATGAAAAACTGTTTTTT.

The chain combines TRBV12-3 or TRBV12-4 with TRBJ1-5; 7 bases are a match to TRBD1. Matching the DNA end better, TRBJ2-3 makes the J call doubtful. This CDR3 region has 15 residues. CDR3 sequence: CASSFGDREYQPQYF. Here the CDR3 DNA reads TGTGCCAGCAGTTTTGGGGACAGAGAATATCAGCCCCAGTATTTT.

This clonotype was counted a single time. CDR3 loop: CSVAPGTGGEGPQHF. The CDR3 region has the DNA TGCAGCGTGGCTCCCGGGACAGGGGGCGAGGGGCCCCAGCATTTT. The rearrangement uses TRBV29-1 and TRBJ1-5; 12 bases fit TRBD1. Germline-derived CDR1 and CDR2 are SQVTM and ANQGSEA. The ends lost 6 bases at V and 9 bases at J; junction bases unmatched: 12. The CDR3 runs to 15 residues.

The gene calls are TRBV6-2 or TRBV6-3 and TRBJ2-1; D gene uncertain. Germline V lookup: CDR1 MNHEY, CDR2 SVGEGT. The V end lost 2 bases, the J end lost 7 bases, and 9 bases lay between the germline ends. The CDR3 consists of 13 residues. The CDR3 sequence is CASSYQRVNEQFF. Written as DNA, the CDR3 is TGTGCCAGCAGTTACCAGCGTGTTAATGAGCAGTTCTTC.

CDR3 nucleotides: TGTGCCAGCAGTGGGCGGCGCATACTCGAGCAGTACTTC. Translating it yields CASSGRRILEQYF. This chain uses TRBV2 with TRBJ2-7, with unresolved D. Germline V gene sequence: CDR1 SNHLY, CDR2 FYNNEI. Trimming took 4 bases from V and 6 from J, leaving 13 bases between them. The CDR3 runs 13 residues.

This clonotype came up a few times. V gene TRBV4-2 combines with J gene TRBJ2-1; 9 nucleotides line up with TRBD2. Germline CDR1 and CDR2: LGHNA and YNFKEQ. Trimming removed 0 bases from V and 3 bases from J; junction bases left unmatched: 9. This CDR3 region has 18 residues. The CDR3 protein is CASSQDPQLAGNYNEQFF. DNA for the CDR3: TGTGCCAGCAGCCAAGACCCCCAACTAGCGGGCAACTACAATGAGCAGTTCTTC.

This clonotype has just a few counts. The CDR3 spells CASSLVLGRGVQETQYF. CDR3 DNA: TGTGCCAGCAGTTTAGTACTCGGGAGAGGGGTCCAAGAGACCCAGTACTTC. The chain recombines TRBV12-3 or TRBV12-4 with TRBJ2-5, with a tentative D call TRBD2 (6 bases). Trimming stripped 1 base from V and 1 base from J, with 16 bases between. The CDR3 extends over 17 amino acids.

The sample holds a few counts of this clonotype. The rearrangement joins TRBV4-3 to TRBJ1-6; D unclear. The CDR3 runs 14 residues. Trimming left V 4 bases short and J 4 bases short, with 8 bases between. CDR1 is LGHNA and CDR2 is YSLEER in the germline V gene. This CDR3 reads CASSPLGYNSPLHF. The CDR3 DNA reads as TGCGCCAGCAGCCCCTTGGGGTATAATTCACCCCTCCACTTT.

This clonotype came up a few times. This chain uses TRBV7-8 with TRBJ1-5, with D uncertain. This CDR3 is 16 amino acids long. The V end was cut by 2 bases, the J end by 0 bases, with 11 bases between. Germline V gene sequence: CDR1 SGHVS, CDR2 FQNEAQ. The CDR3, as DNA: TGTGCCAGCAGCTTAACACGCGGGGTTAGCAATCAGCCCCAGCATTTT. It codes for CASSLTRGVSNQPQHF.

This clonotype was seen many times. The chain combines TRBV28 with TRBJ2-1; D not resolved. The CDR3 is made up of 11 amino acids. The germline V gene encodes CDR1 MDHEN and CDR2 SYDVKM. The CDR3, as DNA: TGTGCGGGGTCTAAACTGAATGAGCAGTTCTTC. This gives the protein CAGSKLNEQFF.

This clonotype was counted only a few times. The chain is built from TRBV9 and TRBJ2-4; D gene uncertain. There are 16 residues in the CDR3. Germline assignment: CDR1 SGDLS and CDR2 YYNGEE. V was clipped by 0 bases and J by 6 bases, with 16 bases between them. CDR3 in amino acids: CASSVVARSVTNIQYF. The CDR3 region has the DNA TGTGCCAGCAGCGTAGTAGCCCGGTCCGTCACAAACATTCAGTACTTC.